This T cell receptor (beta chain) is drawn from a study of identical twins. The CDR3 contains 16 residues. From germline, CDR1 is DFQATT and CDR2 SNEGSKA (reference sequence). Healthy Caucasian individuals made up all the donors. A universal primer site was incorporated via template switching, and the cDNA contained unique molecular identifiers. A single record per CDR3 protein comes from TCRdb applying MiXCR to the 5' RACE reads. Among 450,000 or so distinct CDR3 sequences listed, approximately 15% were seen once. Comment on this clonotype: What it binds is unknown. The junction differs from germline at one of its ends, possibly a read error.

The study's findings and limits: The models gave estimates that fell short of the out-of-frame TCR alpha sharing seen in monozygotic twins.

These data were also filed under a second study, of yellow fever vaccine responses in identical twins.

The rearrangement uses TRBV20-1 and TRBJ2-7, with TRBD1 identical over 9 bases. The sample taken for sequencing was CD4+ T cells sorted from blood. The receptor comes from a woman aged 18-29 years in good health. This CDR3 is CSARWLGTGFSYGQYF. The CDR3 coding sequence is TGCAGTGCTAGATGGTTAGGGACAGGGTTTTCGTACGGGCAGTACTTC.